Each of the 17 T cell receptor beta chains below was sequenced from the same sample in a study of T cells after yellow fever vaccination. From the 5' RACE reads, TCRdb called clonotypes with MiXCR, one entry per CDR3 protein. The data hold hundreds of thousands of distinct CDR3 sequences, with around an eighth observed a single time. Sequencing used PBMCs, obtained on the day of the yellow fever booster vaccination. These receptors were taken from a man aged 30 to 45 who received the YFV17D yellow fever vaccine.

The chain recombines TRBV3-1 with TRBJ1-3, with no clear D. Trimming removed 2 bases at V and 0 bases at J, with 5 bases between. Germline V gene data show CDR1 as LGHDT and CDR2 as YNNKEL (reference sequence). CDR3 length: 14 amino acids. The CDR3 region is CASSQIPSGNTIYF. The CDR3 region has the DNA TGTGCCAGCAGCCAAATCCCCTCTGGAAACACCATATATTTT.

This clonotype has only a few counts. The chain has TRBV6-5 and TRBJ2-7; D is unresolved. Trimming removed 0 bases from V and 3 bases from J, with 18 bases in between. The CDR3 has 17 residues. Per germline, CDR1 MNHEY and CDR2 SVGAGI. The CDR3, as DNA: TGTGCCAGCAGTTACTCGATGTTCCCCGCAGGCCTCTACGAGCAGTACTTC. Its protein product is CASSYSMFPAGLYEQYF.

In this sample, this clonotype turned up a few times. V usage is TRBV24-1 and J usage is TRBJ2-1, with 8 positions matching TRBD2. CDR3 length equals 15 residues. Germline CDR1 reads KGHDR; CDR2 reads SFDVKD. The junction had 4 bases not matched to a gene; V was cut back by 4 bases and J by 3 bases. CDR3 DNA sequence: TGTGCCACCAGTGAAGTAGCGGGAAACTACAATGAGCAGTTCTTC. Its translation: CATSEVAGNYNEQFF.

This sequence joins TRBV12-3 or TRBV12-4 and TRBJ2-5; D gene ambiguous. The CDR3 runs 13 residues. The V and J ends lost 2 bases and 2 bases respectively, with 6 bases between them. The DNA for the CDR3 is TGTGCCAGCAGTTTACAGGCTCAAGAGACCCAGTACTTC. Its protein is CASSLQAQETQYF.

The genes are TRBV6-1 and TRBJ2-7; 7 nucleotides agree with TRBD2. CDR1 and CDR2 (germline): MNHNS, SASEGT. The CDR3 extends over 14 amino acids. Losses at the gene ends were 7 bases for V and 4 bases for J; bases not matched to a gene: 10. CDR3 sequence (DNA): TGTGCCAGCAACCCACCGGGAGGAGTTTACGAGCAGTACTTC. This encodes CASNPPGGVYEQYF.

A few counts support this clonotype. This chain uses TRBV12-3 or TRBV12-4 with TRBJ2-2, with a weak D call TRBD1 (6 bases). The CDR3 sequence is 14 residues long. Between the trimmed V and J ends, which lost 7 bases and 6 bases, there was a span of 15 bases. Here the CDR3 reads CASTLGGSAGELFF. CDR3 bases: TGTGCCAGCACCCTAGGGGGTTCAGCCGGGGAGCTGTTTTTT.

Regarding this clonotype: A read error may account for a junction end that differs from germline. The rearrangement joins TRBV6-1 to TRBJ1-5, with unresolved D. Per germline, CDR1 MNHNS and CDR2 SASEGT. CDR3 length: 15 residues. CDR3 nucleotide sequence: TGTGCCAGCAGTGAACAGCCTCTGGCCGCTCAGCCCGAGCATTTT. Translating it yields CASSEQPLAAQPEHF.

The V call is TRBV7-2, the J call TRBJ2-5; 9 positions match TRBD2. Losses at the gene ends were 2 bases for V and 4 bases for J; bases not matched to a gene: 5. CDR1 and CDR2 from the germline V gene are SGHTA and FQGNSA. The CDR3 spans 15 residues. CDR3 in amino acids: CASSLMREGAETQYF. In nucleotides, the CDR3 is TGTGCCAGCAGCTTAATGCGGGAGGGCGCAGAGACCCAGTACTTC.

There are a few counts of this clonotype. The chain uses TRBV20-1 and TRBJ2-1, with a tentative D call TRBD2 (5 bases). V lost 3 bases, J lost 3 bases, and 12 bases lay in between. Germline values: CDR1 DFQATT, CDR2 SNEGSKA (reference sequence). CDR3 size: 14 residues. The CDR3 bases are TGCAGTGCTAGGCCTAGCCCCCGCTACAATGAGCAGTTCTTC. Translated, it gives CSARPSPRYNEQFF.

V usage is TRBV29-1 and J usage is TRBJ2-3; 7 bases match TRBD1. This CDR3 is built from 13 residues. From germline, CDR1 is SQVTM and CDR2 ANQGSEA. Germline trimming cut 7 bases from V and 7 bases from J; bases unmatched to any gene: 11. CDR3 nucleotides: TGCAGCGGTACAGGGGCGTGGAAGAATACGCAGTATTTT. Its translation: CSGTGAWKNTQYF.

This clonotype was counted a few times. V gene TRBV7-2 combines with J gene TRBJ2-5; 8 bases fit TRBD1. Unmatched junction bases numbered 10, after V lost 5 bases and J lost 5 bases. Germline V gene data show CDR1 as SGHTA and CDR2 as FQGNSA. The CDR3 sequence is 15 residues long. CDR3 DNA: TGTGCCAGCAGCGCCCCCAGGACAGGGAGCGAGACCCAGTACTTC. Translated: CASSAPRTGSETQYF.

This clonotype has more than one count but fewer than ten. V gene TRBV5-6 combines with J gene TRBJ2-3, with D perhaps matching TRBD1 (6 bases). From germline, CDR1 is SGHDT and CDR2 YYEEEE. The CDR3 is made up of 15 amino acids. V gave up 2 bases and J gave up 2 bases, with 12 bases separating them. In DNA form, the CDR3 reads TGTGCCAGCAGCTTCTTGACAGGAAACACAGATACGCAGTATTTT. Translated: CASSFLTGNTDTQYF.

The rearrangement links TRBV9 to TRBJ2-1; TRBD2 aligns across 10 bases. Unmatched junction bases numbered 4, after V lost 3 bases and J lost 7 bases. Germline CDR1 SGDLS, CDR2 YYNGEE. The CDR3 is 14 amino acids. CDR3 protein: CASSGTSGVNEQFF. CDR3 nucleotides: TGTGCCAGCAGCGGTACTAGCGGGGTTAATGAGCAGTTCTTC. The variable domain in full, with the rest retrieved from reference TRBV9 and TRBJ2-1, is DSGVTQTPKHLITATGQRVTLRCSPRSGDLSVYWYQQSLDQGLQFLIQYYNGEERAKGNILERFSAQQFPDLHSELNLSSLELGDSALYFCASSGTSGVNEQFFGPGTRLTVL.

The chain combines TRBV24-1 with TRBJ2-3; D is perhaps TRBD1 (5 bases). Germline V gives CDR1 KGHDR, CDR2 SFDVKD. The germline V and J ends were trimmed by 4 bases and 1 base, with 17 bases remaining between them. The CDR3 is 17 residues long. CDR3 residues: CATSDSPSSTGTDTQYF. The CDR3 bases are TGTGCCACCAGTGACTCACCCTCCTCGACAGGCACAGATACGCAGTATTTT.

This clonotype was counted a few times. The V call is TRBV5-1, the J call TRBJ2-7; D ambiguous. V lost 0 bases, J lost 0 bases, and 13 bases lay in between. From germline, CDR1 is SGHRS and CDR2 YFSETQ. The CDR3 is made up of 16 amino acids. For the CDR3, the DNA is TGCGCCAGCAGCTTGGGGATCTCGTTGAGCTCCTACGAGCAGTACTTC. It is translated as CASSLGISLSSYEQYF.

The chain employs TRBV6-2 or TRBV6-3 and TRBJ2-7; 12 bases are a match to TRBD2. Trimming took 5 bases from V and 2 from J; bases not matched to a gene: 13. Germline lookup yields CDR1 MNHEY and CDR2 SVGEGT. The CDR3 has 18 amino acids. The CDR3 is CASSPGRLAGGITYEQYF. The CDR3 coding sequence is TGTGCCAGCAGTCCCGGTCGCCTAGCGGGAGGGATCACCTACGAGCAGTACTTC.

This clonotype has just a few counts. The V call is TRBV27, the J call TRBJ2-5; D may be TRBD2 (5 bases). The CDR3 loop spans 15 amino acids. The germline CDR1 and CDR2 sequences are MNHEY and SMNVEV (reference sequence). V lost 1 base and J 2 bases, leaving 11 bases between the germline ends. CDR3 nucleotide sequence: TGTGCCAGCAGTTTATTCGGGATGGGGCAAGAGACCCAGTACTTC. It codes for CASSLFGMGQETQYF.